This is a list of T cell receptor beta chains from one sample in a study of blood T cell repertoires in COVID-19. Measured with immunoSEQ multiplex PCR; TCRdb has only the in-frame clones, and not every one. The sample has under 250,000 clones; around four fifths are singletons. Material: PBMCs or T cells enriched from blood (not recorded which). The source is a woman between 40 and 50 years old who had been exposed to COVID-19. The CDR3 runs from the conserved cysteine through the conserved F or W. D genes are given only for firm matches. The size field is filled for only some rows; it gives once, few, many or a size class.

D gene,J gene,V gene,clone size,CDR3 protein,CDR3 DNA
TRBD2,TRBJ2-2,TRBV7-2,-,CASTIPSYAGGHAGELFF,TGTGCCAGCACCATCCCCTCGTACGCGGGGGGGCACGCCGGGGAGCTGTTTTTT
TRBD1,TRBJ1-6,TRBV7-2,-,CASSLQNRGIGGSPLHF,TGTGCCAGCAGCCTACAAAACAGGGGAATAGGGGGTTCACCCCTCCACTTT
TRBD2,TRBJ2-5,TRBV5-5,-,CASSFGAGEDETQYF,TGTGCCAGCAGCTTTGGGGCGGGGGAGGACGAGACCCAGTACTTC
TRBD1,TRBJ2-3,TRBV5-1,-,CASRRGQGADTQYF,TGCGCCAGCAGACGAGGACAGGGGGCGGATACGCAGTATTTT
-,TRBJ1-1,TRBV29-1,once,CSVEEQGNTEAFF,TGCAGCGTTGAAGAGCAGGGGAACACTGAAGCTTTCTTT
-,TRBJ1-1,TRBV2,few,CASSVQDTEAFF,TGTGCCAGCAGTGTTCAGGACACTGAAGCTTTCTTT
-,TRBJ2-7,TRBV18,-,CASSMEGPPGEQYF,TGTGCCAGCTCAATGGAGGGGCCCCCTGGCGAGCAGTACTTC
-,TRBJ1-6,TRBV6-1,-,CASSEDWGAGTNSYNSPLHF,TGTGCCAGCAGTGAGGACTGGGGCGCAGGGACAAACTCCTATAATTCACCCCTCCACTTT
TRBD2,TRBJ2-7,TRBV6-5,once,CASTIGTSGDEQYF,TGTGCCAGCACCATTGGGACTAGCGGGGACGAGCAGTACTTC
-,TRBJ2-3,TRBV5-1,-,CASSLERQGGRDTQYF,TGCGCCAGCAGCTTGGAACGGCAGGGGGGTAGGGATACGCAGTATTTT
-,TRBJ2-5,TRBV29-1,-,CSVGGGPQETQYF,TGCAGCGTTGGGGGGGGCCCCCAAGAGACCCAGTACTTC
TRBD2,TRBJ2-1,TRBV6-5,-,CASSLGLGHNNEQFF,TGTGCCAGCAGCCTCGGACTAGGTCATAACAATGAGCAGTTCTTC
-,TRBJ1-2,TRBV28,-,CASSGAEEGYGYTF,TGTGCCAGCAGCGGAGCCGAAGAAGGCTATGGCTACACCTTC
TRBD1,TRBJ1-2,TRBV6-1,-,CASSEVPGQLSHGYTF,TGTGCCAGCAGTGAAGTGCCGGGACAGCTAAGCCATGGCTACACCTTC
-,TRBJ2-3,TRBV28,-,CASNGGTSTDTQYF,TGTGCCAGCAATGGCGGGACGAGCACAGATACGCAGTATTTT
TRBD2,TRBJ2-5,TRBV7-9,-,CASTPTGAGGPYETQYF,TGTGCCAGCACCCCCACGGGCGCGGGGGGGCCATATGAGACCCAGTACTTC
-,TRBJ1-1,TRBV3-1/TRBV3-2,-,CASSQGEQGGRKGAFF,TGTGCCAGCAGCCAAGGGGAACAGGGTGGTCGAAAAGGAGCTTTCTTT
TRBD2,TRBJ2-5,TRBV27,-,CASSLFLNSGGIQETQYF,TGTGCCAGCAGCCTTTTTTTAAATAGCGGGGGAATACAAGAGACCCAGTACTTC
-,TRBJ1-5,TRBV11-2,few,CASSLVGYNQPQHF,TGTGCCAGCAGCCTGGTGGGCTACAATCAGCCCCAGCATTTT
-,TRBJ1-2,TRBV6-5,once,CASSYHPGQSVYGYTF,TGTGCCAGCAGTTACCACCCCGGACAGTCGGTCTATGGCTACACCTTC
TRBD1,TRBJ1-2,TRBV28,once,CAAHGTGSSLNYGYTF,TGTGCCGCACACGGGACAGGGTCAAGTCTCAACTATGGCTACACCTTC
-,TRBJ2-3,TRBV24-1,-,CATSDTKRGDTQYF,TGTGCCACCAGTGACACTAAAAGGGGAGATACGCAGTATTTT
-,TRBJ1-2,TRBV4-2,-,CASSLTSGPGDGYTF,TGTGCCAGCAGCCTGACCTCGGGACCGGGAGATGGCTACACCTTC
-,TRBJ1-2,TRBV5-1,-,CASSPSSGVGHGYTF,TGCGCCAGCAGCCCCTCGTCGGGGGTTGGACATGGCTACACCTTC
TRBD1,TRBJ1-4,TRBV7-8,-,CASSSNRGANEKLFF,TGTGCCAGCAGCTCCAACAGGGGAGCTAATGAAAAACTGTTTTTT
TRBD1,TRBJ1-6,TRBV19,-,CASSQGAGNSPLHF,TGTGCCAGTAGCCAGGGGGCAGGAAATTCACCCCTCCACTTT
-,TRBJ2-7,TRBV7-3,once,CASSRQPRYEQYF,TGTGCCAGCAGCCGACAGCCAAGGTACGAGCAGTACTTC
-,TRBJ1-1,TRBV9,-,CASRRGRKGRLMNTEAFF,TGTGCCAGCAGGCGGGGGCGAAAGGGCCGCCTAATGAACACTGAAGCTTTCTTT
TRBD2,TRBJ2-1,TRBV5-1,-,CASSLVGGGRGNEQFF,TGCGCCAGCAGCTTGGTGGGCGGGGGGCGGGGCAATGAGCAGTTCTTC
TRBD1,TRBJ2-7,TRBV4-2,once,CASSQEEGQGGEQYF,TGTGCCAGCAGCCAAGAGGAGGGACAGGGAGGCGAGCAGTACTTC
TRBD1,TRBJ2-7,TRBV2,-,CATRPGQASSYEQYF,TGTGCCACTCGACCGGGACAGGCGAGCTCCTACGAGCAGTACTTC
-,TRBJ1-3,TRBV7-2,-,CASSGGPGNTIYF,TGTGCCAGCAGCGGGGGCCCTGGAAACACCATATATTTT
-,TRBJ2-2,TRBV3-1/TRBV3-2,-,CASSQGAGSPGELFF,TGTGCCAGCAGCCAGGGCGCGGGGTCCCCCGGGGAGCTGTTTTTT
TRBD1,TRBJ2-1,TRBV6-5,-,CASTKEDRNYNEQFF,TGTGCCAGCACCAAGGAGGACAGGAACTACAATGAGCAGTTCTTC
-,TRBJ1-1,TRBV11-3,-,CASSFSQSALAFF,TGTGCCAGCAGCTTTAGCCAGTCCGCTCTAGCTTTCTTT
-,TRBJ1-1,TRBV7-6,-,CASSERINEAFF,TGTGCCAGCAGTGAGAGGATCAATGAAGCTTTCTTT
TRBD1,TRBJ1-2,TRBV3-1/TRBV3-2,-,CASSQGWDRAYGYTF,TGTGCCAGCAGCCAAGGATGGGACAGGGCCTATGGCTACACCTTC
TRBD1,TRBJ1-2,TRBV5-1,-,CASSEGDREELGYTF,TGCGCCAGCAGCGAAGGGGACAGGGAAGAGCTTGGCTACACCTTC
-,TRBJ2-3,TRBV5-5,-,CASSLGGLSTDTQYF,TGTGCCAGCAGCTTGGGGGGGCTTAGCACAGATACGCAGTATTTT
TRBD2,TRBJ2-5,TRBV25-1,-,CASSDGLAGGQETQYF,TGTGCCAGCAGTGATGGACTAGCGGGGGGGCAAGAGACCCAGTACTTC
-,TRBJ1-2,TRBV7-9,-,CASSVSGPGVNYGYTF,TGTGCCAGCTCGGTGTCTGGGCCCGGCGTGAACTATGGCTACACCTTC
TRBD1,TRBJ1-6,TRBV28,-,CASSLSDRDNSPLHF,TGTGCCAGCAGTTTATCGGACAGGGACAATTCACCCCTCCACTTT
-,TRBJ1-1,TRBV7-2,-,CASSLNPTRGTEAFF,TGTGCCAGCAGCCTTAACCCTACACGGGGAACTGAAGCTTTCTTT
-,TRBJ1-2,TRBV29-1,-,CSVATKLANYGYTF,TGCAGCGTTGCGACTAAACTAGCTAACTATGGCTACACCTTC
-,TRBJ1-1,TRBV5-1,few,CASSSPSSGYTEAFF,TGCGCCAGCAGCTCCCCCAGTTCCGGGTACACTGAAGCTTTCTTT
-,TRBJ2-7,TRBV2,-,CASRWTAEVQYF,TGTGCCAGCAGGTGGACTGCTGAAGTGCAGTACTTC
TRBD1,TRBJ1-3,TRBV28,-,CASSPNRGYSGNTIYF,TGTGCCAGCAGTCCAAACAGGGGCTACTCTGGAAACACCATATATTTT
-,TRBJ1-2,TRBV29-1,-,CSVEGKQAMIYGYTF,TGCAGCGTTGAAGGAAAACAGGCAATGATCTATGGCTACACCTTC
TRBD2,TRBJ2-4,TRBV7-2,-,CASSLTSGGATKNIQYF,TGTGCCAGCAGCTTGACTAGCGGGGGGGCTACGAAAAACATTCAGTACTTC
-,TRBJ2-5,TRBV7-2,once,CASSKPDSQLETQYF,TGTGCCAGCAGCAAGCCGGACAGCCAACTTGAGACCCAGTACTTC
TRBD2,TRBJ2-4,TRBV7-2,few,CASSPPRGVAGGHGIQYF,TGTGCCAGCAGCCCACCCAGGGGCGTAGCGGGGGGGCACGGCATTCAGTACTTC
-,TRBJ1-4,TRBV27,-,CASRGGYEKLFF,TGTGCCAGCAGAGGGGGTTATGAAAAACTGTTTTTT
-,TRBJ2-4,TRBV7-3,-,CASSPSTLAKNIQYF,TGTGCCAGCAGCCCCTCGACACTAGCCAAAAACATTCAGTACTTC
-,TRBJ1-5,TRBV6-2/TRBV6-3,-,CASSPAGVQPQHF,TGTGCCAGCAGCCCCGCAGGGGTTCAGCCCCAGCATTTT
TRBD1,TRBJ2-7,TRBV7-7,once,CASSRGQGPSYEQYF,TGTGCTAGCAGCCGCGGACAGGGGCCATCCTACGAGCAGTACTTC
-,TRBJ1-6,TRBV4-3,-,CASSQEAGQSPLHF,TGCGCCAGCAGCCAAGAGGCAGGGCAATCACCCCTCCACTTT
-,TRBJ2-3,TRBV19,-,CASSNRRGDTQYF,TGTGCCAGTAGTAATAGACGCGGAGATACGCAGTATTTT